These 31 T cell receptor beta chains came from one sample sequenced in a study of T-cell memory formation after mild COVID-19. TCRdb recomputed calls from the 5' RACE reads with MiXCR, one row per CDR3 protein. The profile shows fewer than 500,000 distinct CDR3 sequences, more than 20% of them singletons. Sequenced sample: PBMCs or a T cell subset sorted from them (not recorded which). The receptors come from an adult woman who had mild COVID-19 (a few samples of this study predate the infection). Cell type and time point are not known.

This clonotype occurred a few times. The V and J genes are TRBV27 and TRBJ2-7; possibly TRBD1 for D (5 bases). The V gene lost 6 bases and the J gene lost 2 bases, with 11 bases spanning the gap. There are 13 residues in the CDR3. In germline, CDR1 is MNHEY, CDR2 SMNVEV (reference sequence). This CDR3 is CASSLTTAYEQYF. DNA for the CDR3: TGTGCCAGCAGCCTTACGACAGCCTACGAGCAGTACTTC.

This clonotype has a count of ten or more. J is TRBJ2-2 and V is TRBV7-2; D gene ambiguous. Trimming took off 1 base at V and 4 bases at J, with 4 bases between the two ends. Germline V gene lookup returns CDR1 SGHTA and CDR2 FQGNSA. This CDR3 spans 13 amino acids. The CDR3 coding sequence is TGTGCCAGCAGCTTAGTGCGCACCGGGGAGCTGTTTTTT. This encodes CASSLVRTGELFF.

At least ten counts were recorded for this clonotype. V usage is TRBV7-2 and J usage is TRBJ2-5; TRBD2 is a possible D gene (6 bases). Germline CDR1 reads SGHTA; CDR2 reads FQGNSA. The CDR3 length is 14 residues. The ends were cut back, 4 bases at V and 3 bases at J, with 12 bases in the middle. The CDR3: CASSSGGLEETQYF. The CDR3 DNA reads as TGTGCCAGCAGCTCCGGGGGTTTGGAAGAGACCCAGTACTTC.

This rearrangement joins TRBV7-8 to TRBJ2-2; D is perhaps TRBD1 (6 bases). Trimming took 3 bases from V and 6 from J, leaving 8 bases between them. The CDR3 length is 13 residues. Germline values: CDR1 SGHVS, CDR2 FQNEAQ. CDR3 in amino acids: CASSFRGPGELFF. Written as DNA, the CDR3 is TGTGCCAGCAGCTTCAGGGGTCCCGGGGAGCTGTTTTTT.

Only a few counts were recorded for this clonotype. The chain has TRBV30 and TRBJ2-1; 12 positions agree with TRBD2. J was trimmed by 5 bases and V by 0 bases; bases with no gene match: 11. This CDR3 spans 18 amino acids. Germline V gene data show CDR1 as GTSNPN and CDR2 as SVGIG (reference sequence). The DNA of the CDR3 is TGTGCCTGGAGTGTATCTAGCGGGGGGGTAGGTTGGGACAATGAGCAGTTCTTC. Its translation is CAWSVSSGGVGWDNEQFF.

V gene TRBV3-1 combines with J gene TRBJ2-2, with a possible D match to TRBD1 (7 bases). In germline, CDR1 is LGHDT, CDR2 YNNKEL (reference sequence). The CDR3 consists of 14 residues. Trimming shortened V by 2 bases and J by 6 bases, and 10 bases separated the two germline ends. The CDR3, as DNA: TGTGCCAGCAGCCAAACAGGGGAGGCCGGGGAGCTGTTTTTT. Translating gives CASSQTGEAGELFF.

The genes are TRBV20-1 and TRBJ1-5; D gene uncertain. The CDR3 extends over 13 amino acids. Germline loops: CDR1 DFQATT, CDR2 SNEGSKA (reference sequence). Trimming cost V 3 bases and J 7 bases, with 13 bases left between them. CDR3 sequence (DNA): TGCAGTGCTAGTTACGAGGGTCGGCAGCCCCAGCATTTT. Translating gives CSASYEGRQPQHF.

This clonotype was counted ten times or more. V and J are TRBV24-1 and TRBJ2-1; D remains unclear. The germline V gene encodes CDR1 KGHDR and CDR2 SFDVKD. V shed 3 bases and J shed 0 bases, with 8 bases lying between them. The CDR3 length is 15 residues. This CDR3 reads CATSDPTLSYNEQFF. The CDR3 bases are TGTGCCACCAGTGATCCAACGCTCTCCTACAATGAGCAGTTCTTC.

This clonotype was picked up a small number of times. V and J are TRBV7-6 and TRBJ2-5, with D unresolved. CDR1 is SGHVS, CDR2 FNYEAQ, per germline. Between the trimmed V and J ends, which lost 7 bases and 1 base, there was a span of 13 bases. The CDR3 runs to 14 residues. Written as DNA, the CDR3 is TGTGCCAGCATCTCCCTAGAGTCCCAAGAGACCCAGTACTTC. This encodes CASISLESQETQYF.

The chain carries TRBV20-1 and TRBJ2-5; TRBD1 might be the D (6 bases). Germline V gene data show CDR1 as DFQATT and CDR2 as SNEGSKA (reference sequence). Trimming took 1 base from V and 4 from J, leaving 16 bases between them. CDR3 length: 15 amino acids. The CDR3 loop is CSARVWGPRPETQYF. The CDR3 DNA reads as TGCAGTGCTAGAGTATGGGGGCCGAGACCAGAGACCCAGTACTTC.

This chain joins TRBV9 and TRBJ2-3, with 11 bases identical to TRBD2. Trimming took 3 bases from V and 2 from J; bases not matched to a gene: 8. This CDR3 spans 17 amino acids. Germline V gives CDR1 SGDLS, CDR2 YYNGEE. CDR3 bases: TGTGCCAGCAGCGGGGTGGGGACTAGCGGCTTCACAGATACGCAGTATTTT. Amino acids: CASSGVGTSGFTDTQYF. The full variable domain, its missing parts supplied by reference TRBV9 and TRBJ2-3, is DSGVTQTPKHLITATGQRVTLRCSPRSGDLSVYWYQQSLDQGLQFLIQYYNGEERAKGNILERFSAQQFPDLHSELNLSSLELGDSALYFCASSGVGTSGFTDTQYFGPGTRLTVL.

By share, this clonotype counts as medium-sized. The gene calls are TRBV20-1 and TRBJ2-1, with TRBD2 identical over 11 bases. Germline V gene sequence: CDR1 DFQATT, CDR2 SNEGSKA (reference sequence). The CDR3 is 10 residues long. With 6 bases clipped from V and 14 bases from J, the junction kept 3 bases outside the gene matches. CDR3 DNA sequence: TGCAGTGCGGGGACTAGCGGAGAGTTCTTC. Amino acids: CSAGTSGEFF.

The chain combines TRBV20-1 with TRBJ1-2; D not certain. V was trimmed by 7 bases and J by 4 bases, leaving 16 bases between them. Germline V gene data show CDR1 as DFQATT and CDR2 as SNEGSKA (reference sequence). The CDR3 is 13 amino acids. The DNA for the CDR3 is TGCAGTGTTCAAAATTCCGGGATCTATGGCTACACCTTC. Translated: CSVQNSGIYGYTF.

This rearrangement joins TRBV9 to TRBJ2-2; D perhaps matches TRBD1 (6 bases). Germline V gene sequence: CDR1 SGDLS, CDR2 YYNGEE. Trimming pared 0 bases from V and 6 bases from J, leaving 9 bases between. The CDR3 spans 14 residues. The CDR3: CASSVVQGPGELFF. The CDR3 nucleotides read TGTGCCAGCAGCGTAGTACAGGGCCCCGGGGAGCTGTTTTTT.

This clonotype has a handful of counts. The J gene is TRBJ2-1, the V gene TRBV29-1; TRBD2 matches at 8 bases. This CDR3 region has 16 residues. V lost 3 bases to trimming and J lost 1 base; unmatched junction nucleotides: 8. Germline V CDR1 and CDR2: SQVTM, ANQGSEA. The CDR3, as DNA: TGCAGCGTTGACGGGAGGGCCTTTGGGTCCTACAATGAGCAGTTCTTC. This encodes CSVDGRAFGSYNEQFF.

As DNA, the CDR3 is TGCAGCGTTGTTGAGAGAGGAATGAACACTGAAGCTTTCTTT. Translation gives CSVVERGMNTEAFF. The chain recombines TRBV29-1 with TRBJ1-1; unclear D gene. Germline V gene sequence: CDR1 SQVTM, CDR2 ANQGSEA. Trimming shortened V by 4 bases and J by 0 bases, and 12 bases separated the two germline ends. CDR3 length: 14 residues.

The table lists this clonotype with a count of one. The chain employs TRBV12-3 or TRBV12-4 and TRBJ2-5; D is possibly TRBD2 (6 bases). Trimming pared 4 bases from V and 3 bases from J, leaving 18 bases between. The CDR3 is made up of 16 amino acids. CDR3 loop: CASSSHTRDLKETQYF. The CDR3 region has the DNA TGTGCCAGCAGTTCCCACACGAGGGACTTAAAAGAGACCCAGTACTTC.

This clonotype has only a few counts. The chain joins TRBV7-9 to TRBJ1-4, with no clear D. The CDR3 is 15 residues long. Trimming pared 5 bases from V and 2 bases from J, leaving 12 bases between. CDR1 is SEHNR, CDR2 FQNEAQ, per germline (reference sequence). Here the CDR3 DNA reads TGTGCCAGCAGCCCGGTCGGGCCTACTAATGAAAAACTGTTTTTT. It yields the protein CASSPVGPTNEKLFF. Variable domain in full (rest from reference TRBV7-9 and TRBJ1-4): DTGVSQNPRHKITKRGQNVTFRCDPISEHNRLYWYRQTLGQGPEFLTYFQNEAQLEKSRLLSDRFSAERPKGSFSTLEIQRTEQGDSAMYLCASSPVGPTNEKLFFGSGTQLSVL.

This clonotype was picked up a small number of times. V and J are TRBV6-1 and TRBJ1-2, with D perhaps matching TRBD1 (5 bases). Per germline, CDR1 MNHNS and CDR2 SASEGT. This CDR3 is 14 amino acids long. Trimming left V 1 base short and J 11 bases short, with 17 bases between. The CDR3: CASSEDPREGDYTF. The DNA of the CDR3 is TGTGCCAGCAGTGAAGATCCCAGGGAAGGGGATTACACCTTC.

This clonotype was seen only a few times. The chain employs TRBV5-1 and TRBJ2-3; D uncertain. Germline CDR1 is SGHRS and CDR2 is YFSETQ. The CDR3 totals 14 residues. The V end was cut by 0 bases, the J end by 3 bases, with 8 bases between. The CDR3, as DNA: TGCGCCAGCAGCTTGGCCGGAACGACAGATACGCAGTATTTT. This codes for CASSLAGTTDTQYF.

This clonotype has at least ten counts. The CDR3 bases are TGTGCCAGCAGCTCCCCGGGGCAGGGGATAAACATTCAGTACTTC. It yields the protein CASSSPGQGINIQYF. This chain joins TRBV6-5 and TRBJ2-4; a weak D match, TRBD1 (6 bases). V was cut by 6 bases and J by 6 bases, with 18 bases left in between. CDR1 is MNHEY, CDR2 SVGAGI, per germline. This CDR3 contains 15 residues.

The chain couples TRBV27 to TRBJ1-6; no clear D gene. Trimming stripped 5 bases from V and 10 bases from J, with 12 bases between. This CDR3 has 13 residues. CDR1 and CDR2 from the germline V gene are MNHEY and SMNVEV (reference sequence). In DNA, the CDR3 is TGTGCCAGCAGTATTGAAGGGAGATCACCCCTCCACTTT. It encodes CASSIEGRSPLHF.

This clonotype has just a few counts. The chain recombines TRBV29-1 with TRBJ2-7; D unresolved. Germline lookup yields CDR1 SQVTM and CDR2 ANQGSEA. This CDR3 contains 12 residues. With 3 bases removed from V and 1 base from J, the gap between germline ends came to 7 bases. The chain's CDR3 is CSVEAGSYEQYF. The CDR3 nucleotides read TGCAGCGTTGAGGCAGGTTCCTACGAGCAGTACTTC.

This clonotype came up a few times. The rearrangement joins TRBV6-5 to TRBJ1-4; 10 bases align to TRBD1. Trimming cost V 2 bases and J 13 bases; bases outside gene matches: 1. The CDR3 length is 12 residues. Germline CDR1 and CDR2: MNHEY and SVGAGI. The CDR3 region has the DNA TGTGCCAGCAGTTACCGACAGGGGGCACTGTTTTTT. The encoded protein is CASSYRQGALFF.

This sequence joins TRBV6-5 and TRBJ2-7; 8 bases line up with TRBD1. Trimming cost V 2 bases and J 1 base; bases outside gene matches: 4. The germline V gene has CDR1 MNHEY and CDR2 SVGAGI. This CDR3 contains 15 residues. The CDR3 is CASSYVQGASYEQYF. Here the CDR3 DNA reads TGTGCCAGCAGTTACGTCCAGGGGGCGTCCTACGAGCAGTACTTC.

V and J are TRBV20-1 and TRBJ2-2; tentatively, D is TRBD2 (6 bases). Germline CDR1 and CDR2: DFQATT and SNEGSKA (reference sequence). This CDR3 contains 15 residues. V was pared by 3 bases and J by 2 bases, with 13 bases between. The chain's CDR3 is CSASSEGTNTGELFF. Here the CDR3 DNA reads TGCAGTGCTAGCTCGGAGGGAACTAACACCGGGGAGCTGTTTTTT.

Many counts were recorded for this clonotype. The CDR3 protein is CSAGLGGTKTNEQFF. CDR3 sequence (DNA): TGCAGTGCTGGATTGGGCGGAACCAAGACCAATGAGCAGTTCTTC. The rearrangement links TRBV20-1 to TRBJ2-1; D remains unclear. This CDR3 is built from 15 residues. V was pared by 5 bases and J by 6 bases, with 20 bases between. From germline, CDR1 is DFQATT and CDR2 SNEGSKA (reference sequence).

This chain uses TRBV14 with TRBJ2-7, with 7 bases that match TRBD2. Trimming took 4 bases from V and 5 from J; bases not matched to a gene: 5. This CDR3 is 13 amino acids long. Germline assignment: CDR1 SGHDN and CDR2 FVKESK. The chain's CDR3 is CASSPPGGDEQYF. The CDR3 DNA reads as TGTGCCAGCAGCCCCCCTGGGGGGGACGAGCAGTACTTC. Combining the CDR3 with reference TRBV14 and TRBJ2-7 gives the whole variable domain EAGVTQFPSHSVIEKGQTVTLRCDPISGHDNLYWYRRVMGKEIKFLLHFVKESKQDESGMPNNRFLAERTGGTYSTLKVQPAELEDSGVYFCASSPPGGDEQYFGPGTRLTVT.

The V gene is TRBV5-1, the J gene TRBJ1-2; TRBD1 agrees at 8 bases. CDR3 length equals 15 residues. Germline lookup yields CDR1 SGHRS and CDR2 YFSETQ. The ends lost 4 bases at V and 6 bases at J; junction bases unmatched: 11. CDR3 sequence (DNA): TGCGCCAGCAGCCTCCATCCAGAGACAGGGGATGGCTACACCTTC. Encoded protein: CASSLHPETGDGYTF.

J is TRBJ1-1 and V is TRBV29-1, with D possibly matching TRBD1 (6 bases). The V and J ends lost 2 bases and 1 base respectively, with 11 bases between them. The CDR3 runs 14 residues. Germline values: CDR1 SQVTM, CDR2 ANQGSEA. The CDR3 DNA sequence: TGCAGCGTTGAATCCGGACAGTGGAACACTGAAGCTTTCTTT. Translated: CSVESGQWNTEAFF. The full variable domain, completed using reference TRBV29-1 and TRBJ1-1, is SAVISQKPSRDICQRGTSLTIQCQVDSQVTMMFWYRQQPGQSLTLIATANQGSEATYESGFVIDKFPISRPNLTFSTLTVSNMSPEDSSIYLCSVESGQWNTEAFFGQGTRLTVV.

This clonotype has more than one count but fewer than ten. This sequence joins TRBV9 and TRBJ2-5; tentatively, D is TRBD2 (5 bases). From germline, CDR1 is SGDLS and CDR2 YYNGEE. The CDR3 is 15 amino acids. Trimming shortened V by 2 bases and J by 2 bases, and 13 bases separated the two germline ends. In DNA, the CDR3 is TGTGCCAGCAGCGTCTCACCAGCGGTTCAAGAGACCCAGTACTTC. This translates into CASSVSPAVQETQYF.